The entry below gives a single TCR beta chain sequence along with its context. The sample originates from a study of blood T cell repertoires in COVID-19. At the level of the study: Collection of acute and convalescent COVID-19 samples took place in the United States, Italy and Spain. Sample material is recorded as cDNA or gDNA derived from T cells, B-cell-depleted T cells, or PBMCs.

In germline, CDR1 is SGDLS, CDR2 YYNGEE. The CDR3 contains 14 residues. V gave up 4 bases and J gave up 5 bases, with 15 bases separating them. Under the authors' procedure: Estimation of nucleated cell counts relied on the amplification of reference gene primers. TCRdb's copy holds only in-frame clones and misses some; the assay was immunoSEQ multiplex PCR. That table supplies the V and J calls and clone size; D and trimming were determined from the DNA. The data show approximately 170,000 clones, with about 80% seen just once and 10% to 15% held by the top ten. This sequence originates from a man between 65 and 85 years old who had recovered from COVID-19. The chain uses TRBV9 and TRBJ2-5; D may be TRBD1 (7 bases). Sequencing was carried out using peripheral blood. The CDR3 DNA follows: TGTGCCAGCAGCCAGGGGGGCTCCCCGGAGACCCAGTACTTC. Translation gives CASSQGGSPETQYF.